What follows describes a single T cell receptor beta chain. Looked up from germline, CDR1 is MGHRA and CDR2 is YSYEKL. Deletions cut 2 bases from V and 5 bases from J, with 18 bases between. The CDR3 has 16 amino acids. The data are from a study of blood T cell repertoires in COVID-19. Study details: Acute and convalescent COVID-19 specimens originated in the United States, Italy and Spain. The analysed material was cDNA or gDNA that came from T cells, B-cell-depleted T cells, or PBMCs.

In the original workflow: Amplification of reference gene primers provided the estimated nucleated cell counts. This table comes from immunoSEQ multiplex PCR, and its TCRdb copy is limited to in-frame clones, with some not included. D and trimming come from the DNA, and the V and J calls and clone size come from that table. The repertoire holds approximately 88,000 clones, with about 83% as singletons. The chain employs TRBV4-1 and TRBJ2-5, with D possibly matching TRBD2 (5 bases). The sequenced material came from peripheral blood. The sequence was collected from an older man with COVID-19, enrolled during active disease. The CDR3 DNA reads TGCGCCAGCAGCCAACAGGCTAGCTCCCTCTTTGAGACCCAGTACTTC. It codes for CASSQQASSLFETQYF.